This T cell receptor (beta chain) was retrieved from a study of blood T cell repertoires in COVID-19. For the study at large: PBMCs, B-cell-depleted T cells, or T cells were the source of the cDNA or gDNA that made up the material.

The CDR3 is 15 residues long. The V gene's germline CDR1 is MNHEY and CDR2 SMNVEV (reference sequence). After removal of 3 bases from V and 5 bases from J, the junction contained 6 bases not matched to a gene. Original processing methods: Using reference gene primer amplification, nucleated cell counts were estimated. The table came from immunoSEQ multiplex PCR; TCRdb's copy has only in-frame clones and leaves some out. That table supplies the V and J calls and clone size; D and trimming were determined from the DNA. The table includes about 140,000 clones, approximately 85% detected once. This clone was found a few times.

The sample comprised peripheral blood. The TCR comes from a woman of 80 years or more with acute or convalescent COVID-19. This chain links TRBV27 with TRBJ1-4, with 7 bases matching TRBD1. This chain's CDR3 is CASSFAARGNEKLFF. For the CDR3, the DNA is TGTGCCAGCAGTTTTGCGGCCAGGGGGAATGAAAAACTGTTTTTT.